These T cell receptor beta chains were read from a single sample in a study of OX40 agonist ivuxolimab in advanced cancers. TCRdb's table, derived via immunoSEQ multiplex PCR, lists solely in-frame clones and lacks some. The sample has approximately 110,000 clones, 80% to 95% seen once; the top ten hold around 0.81%. This specimen consisted of CD4+ or CD8+ T cells sorted from blood, obtained in a trial of the OX40 agonist ivuxolimab. These receptors all come from an adult with an advanced solid tumor such as melanoma, head and neck, liver or kidney cancer. Both conserved end residues are part of each CDR3. Fields, in order: J gene, V gene, clone size, D gene, CDR3 protein, CDR3 DNA. The D gene is left open where the match is weak. Where a row states a size, it is once, few, many or the class of an expanded clone; other rows omit it.

J: TRBJ1-2
V: TRBV27
size: .
D: .
CDR3: CASSLFSRTANYGYTF
DNA: TGTGCCAGCAGCTTATTCTCCCGGACTGCTAACTATGGCTACACCTTC

J: TRBJ2-7
V: TRBV19
size: .
D: TRBD2
CDR3: CASSISTSGSWEQYF
DNA: TGTGCCAGTAGTATATCGACTAGCGGGAGTTGGGAGCAGTACTTC

J: TRBJ1-5
V: TRBV15
size: .
D: .
CDR3: CATSVEQGNSNQPQHF
DNA: TGTGCCACCAGCGTTGAACAGGGTAATAGCAATCAGCCCCAGCATTTT

J: TRBJ1-3
V: TRBV18
size: .
D: .
CDR3: CASSPPSRSGNTIYF
DNA: TGTGCCAGCTCACCACCATCGAGGTCTGGAAACACCATATATTTT

J: TRBJ2-3
V: TRBV15
size: .
D: TRBD2
CDR3: CATSRDALAGGPSTDTQYF
DNA: TGTGCCACCAGCAGAGATGCGCTAGCGGGAGGGCCGAGCACAGATACGCAGTATTTT

J: TRBJ2-7
V: TRBV7-6
size: .
D: TRBD1
CDR3: CASSPGQGAYEQYF
DNA: TGTGCCAGCAGCCCCGGACAGGGGGCCTACGAGCAGTACTTC

J: TRBJ1-1
V: TRBV4-1
size: .
D: .
CDR3: CASSPAGVSTEAFF
DNA: TGCGCCAGCAGCCCGGCGGGGGTTAGCACTGAAGCTTTCTTT

J: TRBJ1-1
V: TRBV6-6
size: .
D: TRBD1
CDR3: CASSQGTVGRTEAFF
DNA: TGTGCCAGCAGCCAGGGGACAGTCGGTCGGACTGAAGCTTTCTTT

J: TRBJ2-7
V: TRBV9
size: .
D: TRBD2
CDR3: CASSVGGRAGGYEQYF
DNA: TGTGCCAGCAGCGTTGGGGGACGAGCGGGAGGCTACGAGCAGTACTTC

J: TRBJ1-5
V: TRBV15
size: few
D: .
CDR3: CATSRDGRGQQPQHF
DNA: TGTGCCACCAGCAGAGATGGACGGGGGCAACAGCCCCAGCATTTT

J: TRBJ2-1
V: TRBV11-2
size: .
D: .
CDR3: CASSLGKNEQFF
DNA: TGTGCCAGCAGCTTAGGGAAGAATGAGCAGTTCTTC

J: TRBJ1-1
V: TRBV28
size: .
D: TRBD1
CDR3: CASSILSGTGGVGTEAFF
DNA: TGTGCCAGTAGTATACTATCCGGGACAGGGGGCGTAGGGACTGAAGCTTTCTTT

J: TRBJ1-1
V: TRBV12-5
size: .
D: .
CDR3: CASGSGTANTEAFF
DNA: TGTGCTAGTGGTTCCGGGACGGCAAACACTGAAGCTTTCTTT

J: TRBJ1-5
V: TRBV19
size: .
D: TRBD1
CDR3: CASTLQGVQPQHF
DNA: TGTGCCAGTACCCTACAGGGGGTCCAGCCCCAGCATTTT

J: TRBJ1-2
V: TRBV7-6
size: few
D: .
CDR3: CASSSSPQGDGYTF
DNA: TGTGCCAGCAGCTCAAGCCCCCAGGGTGATGGCTACACCTTC

J: TRBJ1-2
V: TRBV4-2
size: few
D: TRBD1
CDR3: CASTGTGPANYGYTF
DNA: TGTGCCAGCACCGGGACAGGTCCCGCTAACTATGGCTACACCTTC

J: TRBJ2-7
V: TRBV6-1
size: .
D: TRBD1
CDR3: CASNTGDEQYF
DNA: TGTGCCAGCAACACAGGGGACGAGCAGTACTTC

J: TRBJ1-5
V: TRBV28
size: .
D: .
CDR3: CASSAGERGRGQPQHF
DNA: TGTGCCAGCAGCGCCGGGGAGCGCGGGAGAGGACAGCCCCAGCATTTT

J: TRBJ1-4
V: TRBV6-1
size: .
D: .
CDR3: CASSEVGVDEKLFF
DNA: TGTGCCAGCAGTGAGGTGGGGGTTGATGAAAAACTGTTTTTT

J: TRBJ2-7
V: TRBV25-1
size: .
D: TRBD1
CDR3: CAIARTGSYEQYF
DNA: TGTGCCATCGCGCGGACAGGGTCCTACGAGCAGTACTTC

J: TRBJ2-1
V: TRBV19
size: .
D: TRBD2
CDR3: CASSPGLADTNNEQFF
DNA: TGTGCCAGTAGTCCCGGACTAGCGGATACGAACAATGAGCAGTTCTTC

J: TRBJ1-1
V: TRBV10-3
size: .
D: .
CDR3: CAISESRGRMNTEAFF
DNA: TGTGCCATCAGTGAGTCAAGGGGGAGGATGAACACTGAAGCTTTCTTT

J: TRBJ2-3
V: TRBV5-1
size: .
D: TRBD1
CDR3: CASSLRPGQGTDTQYF
DNA: TGCGCCAGCAGCTTGCGGCCGGGACAGGGCACAGATACGCAGTATTTT

J: TRBJ1-1
V: TRBV28
size: .
D: .
CDR3: CASSLSGKNTEAFF
DNA: TGTGCCAGCAGTTTATCCGGAAAGAACACTGAAGCTTTCTTT

J: TRBJ2-1
V: TRBV7-8
size: .
D: TRBD2
CDR3: CASSLLAAPYNEQFF
DNA: TGTGCCAGCAGCCTGCTAGCGGCCCCCTACAATGAGCAGTTCTTC

J: TRBJ2-1
V: TRBV6-1
size: once
D: TRBD2
CDR3: CASSGLAGGIEQFF
DNA: TGTGCCAGCAGTGGTTTAGCGGGGGGGATTGAGCAGTTCTTC

J: TRBJ2-3
V: TRBV28
size: .
D: .
CDR3: CASSWEEKDTQYF
DNA: TGTGCCAGCAGTTGGGAGGAGAAGGATACGCAGTATTTT

J: TRBJ1-1
V: TRBV2
size: .
D: .
CDR3: CASSEGGYTEAFF
DNA: TGTGCCAGCAGTGAGGGCGGATACACTGAAGCTTTCTTT

J: TRBJ1-2
V: TRBV5-8
size: few
D: .
CDR3: CASSLGWVEADGYTF
DNA: TGTGCCAGCAGCCTTGGATGGGTGGAGGCGGATGGCTACACCTTC

J: TRBJ1-4
V: TRBV21-1
size: once
D: .
CDR3: CASRTGCTNEKLFF
DNA: TGTGCCAGCCGAACAGGTTGTACTAATGAAAAACTGTTTTTT

J: TRBJ2-3
V: TRBV28
size: .
D: .
CDR3: CASQLVMGTDTQYF
DNA: TGTGCCAGCCAACTAGTTATGGGCACAGATACGCAGTATTTT

J: TRBJ2-7
V: TRBV28
size: .
D: .
CDR3: CASRRRDHYEQYF
DNA: TGTGCCAGCAGGAGACGGGATCACTACGAGCAGTACTTC

J: TRBJ2-7
V: TRBV7-6
size: .
D: .
CDR3: CASSLSLYSYEQYF
DNA: TGTGCCAGCAGCTTATCCTTATACTCCTACGAGCAGTACTTC

J: TRBJ2-3
V: TRBV11-2
size: .
D: TRBD2
CDR3: CASRDTGGLSDTQYF
DNA: TGTGCCAGCAGAGACACGGGAGGGCTATCAGATACGCAGTATTTT

J: TRBJ1-3
V: TRBV5-5
size: .
D: .
CDR3: CASSIDDPGNTIYF
DNA: TGTGCCAGCAGTATCGATGACCCTGGAAACACCATATATTTT

J: TRBJ2-7
V: TRBV19
size: .
D: TRBD1
CDR3: CASRRTGGLTEQYF
DNA: TGTGCCAGTAGAAGGACAGGGGGCCTCACCGAGCAGTACTTC

J: TRBJ1-6
V: TRBV19
size: .
D: .
CDR3: CASSIKSVRGVGASPLHF
DNA: TGTGCCAGTAGTATTAAGTCGGTGAGAGGGGTCGGGGCTTCACCCCTCCACTTT

J: TRBJ2-7
V: TRBV5-1
size: .
D: TRBD1
CDR3: CASSEGQGHEQYF
DNA: TGCGCCAGCAGCGAGGGACAGGGACACGAGCAGTACTTC

J: TRBJ2-5
V: TRBV5-6
size: .
D: TRBD1
CDR3: CASSGGQLIQETQYF
DNA: TGTGCCAGCAGCGGGGGACAGCTGATACAAGAGACCCAGTACTTC

J: TRBJ1-1
V: TRBV11-2
size: .
D: .
CDR3: CASSLVRNNMNTEAFF
DNA: TGTGCCAGCAGCTTAGTTCGGAACAACATGAACACTGAAGCTTTCTTT

J: TRBJ1-1
V: TRBV13
size: .
D: .
CDR3: CASSLAAVNTEAFF
DNA: TGTGCCAGCAGCTTAGCGGCGGTGAACACTGAAGCTTTCTTT

J: TRBJ2-1
V: TRBV11-3
size: .
D: TRBD2
CDR3: CASSARGVAGYNEQFF
DNA: TGTGCCAGCAGCGCCCGGGGGGTAGCGGGATACAATGAGCAGTTCTTC

J: TRBJ2-7
V: TRBV14
size: once
D: TRBD2
CDR3: CASSPLTSGGEQYF
DNA: TGTGCCAGCAGCCCCCTTACTAGCGGGGGCGAGCAGTACTTC

J: TRBJ1-2
V: TRBV21-1
size: .
D: .
CDR3: CASSKARGRDYGYTF
DNA: TGTGCCAGCAGCAAAGCACGGGGGCGCGACTATGGCTACACCTTC

J: TRBJ1-2
V: TRBV5-4
size: .
D: TRBD1
CDR3: CASSDDRGSYGYTF
DNA: TGTGCCAGCAGCGACGACAGGGGGTCCTATGGCTACACCTTC

J: TRBJ2-7
V: TRBV5-1
size: .
D: .
CDR3: CASSLLETYEQYF
DNA: TGCGCCAGCAGCTTGCTAGAGACCTACGAGCAGTACTTC

J: TRBJ2-7
V: TRBV19
size: .
D: .
CDR3: CASSIPGESGQYF
DNA: TGTGCCAGTAGTATTCCGGGAGAGTCGGGGCAGTACTTC

J: TRBJ2-7
V: TRBV6-6
size: .
D: TRBD2
CDR3: CASTLPGGPYEQYF
DNA: TGTGCCAGCACTTTACCGGGGGGACCTTACGAGCAGTACTTC

J: TRBJ2-5
V: TRBV5-1
size: .
D: TRBD1
CDR3: CASSYRPGQGYSEQYF
DNA: TGCGCCAGCAGTTACCGACCGGGACAGGGATATTCTGAGCAGTACTTC

J: TRBJ1-2
V: TRBV10-3
size: .
D: .
CDR3: CAIRTGGTNYGYTF
DNA: TGTGCCATCAGGACCGGAGGGACTAACTATGGCTACACCTTC

J: TRBJ1-5
V: TRBV18
size: .
D: .
CDR3: CASSPLRGGNQPQHF
DNA: TGTGCCAGCTCACCACTGAGGGGTGGCAATCAGCCCCAGCATTTT

J: TRBJ1-5
V: TRBV7-9
size: .
D: .
CDR3: CASSLGGITSNQPQHF
DNA: TGTGCCAGCAGCTTAGGGGGTATTACGAGCAATCAGCCCCAGCATTTT

J: TRBJ2-7
V: TRBV5-1
size: .
D: TRBD1
CDR3: CASSPGQGLHEQYF
DNA: TGCGCCAGCAGCCCGGGACAGGGGCTACACGAGCAGTACTTC